Below, one T cell receptor beta chain is given with its context. Its specific antigen is unknown. No much larger clonotype is one base removed from it; base qualities were not supplied. RNA was extracted with the RNeasy kit and about 0.5 to 1 ug was reverse transcribed using random hexamers. The immunoSEQ multiplex PCR assay, covering 54 Vbeta and 13 Jbeta segments, was used to amplify TCR beta CDR3 regions. Bias from PCR amplification was corrected by using a synthetic template baseline for primer optimization and for computational correction. As for how the authors treated the data: Only productive sequences were kept, with reads annotated to V, D and J genes according to IMGT and analyzed in immunoSEQ Analyzer. To calculate clonality, Shannon entropy was normalized by log2 of the number of productive unique sequences and then subtracted from one. For each patient and control, public and private clones were evaluated within the 100 most prevalent clones. Susac-specific clones were defined as absent from healthy and MS cohorts, 1052 published viral clones and other ImmuneACCESS disease sequences. Using fastp trimming at Q25 and MiXCR clonotype assembly, TCRdb reanalyzed the public sequencing data and kept in-frame beta chains. Identical CDR3 protein sequences are pooled into one entry, listed with their most common genes and DNA. TCRdb's processing, not the authors', yielded these V and J calls. This sample lists under 90,000 distinct CDR3 sequences; roughly 91% were detected once. Together, the top ten hold approximately 0.52% of the sample.

High-throughput TCR beta sequencing profiled peripheral blood CD8+ and CD4+ T cells from healthy donors, Susac syndrome patients and multiple sclerosis patients. Susac syndrome patients met recently defined diagnostic criteria for definite or probable disease. CD8+ TEMRA cells were enriched by FACS, while bulk CD8+ and CD4+ T cells were purified by magnetic negative isolation. Blood was collected in EDTA tubes and processed within 24 hours, with PBMCs isolated through density gradient centrifugation. PBMCs destined for TCR sequencing were cryopreserved in liquid nitrogen and later thawed in a 37 °C water bath. The sorted or isolated CD4+, CD8+ and CD8+ TEMRA cells reached a purity of at least 90%. This record belongs to a study of CD8 T cells in Susac syndrome (dated by TCRdb to about 2019). Regarding the complete study: Among the Susac syndrome patients who were sequenced, clinically active disease was present in over 5 and clinical remission was observed in eight or nine. Susac syndrome patients were therapy-naive, on corticosteroids (some also receiving IVIg), or on IVIg alone at blood withdrawal. The study used repertoire sequencing to test whether antigen drove CD8+ T cell activation and differentiation in Susac syndrome. Paper-wide results and their limitations: In patients with Susac syndrome, the CD4+ T cell repertoire showed no detectable clonal expansion. The TCR sequencing and HLA analysis was acknowledged to have included a relatively small number of individuals.

Its CDR3 holds 13 amino acids, cysteine through phenylalanine. The sequence is cut down to CDR3 DNA, 39 bases in frame from base 1. V is cut by 6 bases and J by 3 bases, and the space between the germline ends is 15 bases. CDR1 is given as DFQATT and CDR2 as SNEGSKA, both from the germline V gene (reference sequence). The sample was CD4+ T cells from PBMCs. The clonotype originates from a human donor with Susac syndrome. The chain was built from TRBV20-1 and TRBJ2-7, with the D gene too uncertain to name. The CDR3 protein: CSASDPRDYEQYF. The sequence in DNA is TGCAGTGCCTCTGACCCCCGTGACTACGAGCAGTACTTC.